A selection of T cell receptor beta chains follows, all from one sample in a study of blood T cell repertoires in COVID-19. Method: immunoSEQ multiplex PCR; TCRdb's copy keeps in-frame clones and lacks some. The sample holds roughly 300,000 clones, more than 75% seen once. The specimen sequenced was PBMCs or T cells enriched from blood (not recorded which). The receptor set was obtained from a woman younger than 45 who had recovered from COVID-19. The CDR3 runs from the conserved cysteine through the conserved F or W. D genes are given only for firm matches. Clone size is stated in some rows and not others, as once, few, many or a class when expanded.

V	D	J	size	CDR3	DNA
TRBV5-6	TRBD1	TRBJ1-2	-	CASSLNRGYRNYGYTF	TGTGCCAGCAGCTTGAACAGGGGATATCGGAACTATGGCTACACCTTC
TRBV28	-	TRBJ1-1	-	CASSTHPAGAFF	TGTGCCAGCAGTACTCACCCGGCAGGAGCTTTCTTT
TRBV5-1	TRBD1	TRBJ1-5	-	CASSLDRDRYYSNQPQHF	TGCGCCAGCAGCTTGGACCGGGACAGGTACTATAGCAATCAGCCCCAGCATTTT
TRBV4-2	TRBD1	TRBJ1-5	-	CASSQDNRGRLLEPQHF	TGTGCCAGCAGCCAAGACAACAGGGGAAGATTGTTGGAGCCCCAGCATTTT
TRBV5-1	-	TRBJ2-5	-	CASSPRDPYQETQYF	TGCGCCAGCAGCCCCAGGGATCCGTACCAAGAGACCCAGTACTTC
TRBV19	TRBD1	TRBJ1-4	-	CASSIVGGQGGEKLFF	TGTGCCAGTAGTATAGTAGGGGGACAGGGAGGAGAAAAACTGTTTTTT
TRBV6-1	TRBD1	TRBJ2-5	-	CASRGTRDRGQETQYF	TGTGCCAGCCGTGGCACCCGGGACAGGGGGCAAGAGACCCAGTACTTC
TRBV7-9	-	TRBJ2-5	-	CASSLGGGQETQYF	TGTGCCAGCAGCTTAGGAGGAGGCCAAGAGACCCAGTACTTC
TRBV20-1	-	TRBJ1-1	once	CSASPPGGGTEAFF	TGCAGTGCTAGTCCCCCGGGGGGGGGCACTGAAGCTTTCTTT
TRBV3-1/TRBV3-2	-	TRBJ2-1	-	CASSQGTGQRSSYNEQFF	TGTGCCAGCAGCCAAGGAACCGGACAGCGAAGCTCCTACAATGAGCAGTTCTTC
TRBV15	-	TRBJ2-5	-	CATSRPDLALGETQYF	TGTGCCACCAGCAGGCCGGACCTAGCGCTGGGCGAGACCCAGTACTTC
TRBV7-9	-	TRBJ2-1	-	CASRSGVNEQFF	TGTGCCAGCAGATCAGGGGTGAATGAGCAGTTCTTC
TRBV11-2	-	TRBJ2-7	-	CASSFFRAAYEQYF	TGTGCCAGCAGCTTCTTCAGGGCTGCCTACGAGCAGTACTTC
TRBV19	-	TRBJ1-1	-	CASKWAKNTEAFF	TGTGCCAGTAAGTGGGCGAAGAACACTGAAGCTTTCTTT
TRBV6-1	-	TRBJ1-5	-	CASSDPRQPQHF	TGTGCCAGCAGTGACCCGCGTCAGCCCCAGCATTTT
TRBV10-3	-	TRBJ1-1	-	CAISESSDSLLNTEAFF	TGTGCCATCAGTGAGTCTTCCGACAGTCTCTTGAACACTGAAGCTTTCTTT
TRBV3-1/TRBV3-2	-	TRBJ2-1	-	CASKGGGFYNEQFF	TGTGCCAGCAAAGGGGGGGGGTTCTACAATGAGCAGTTCTTC
TRBV6-5	-	TRBJ1-3	-	CASSYTEPPNTIYF	TGTGCCAGCAGTTATACTGAACCTCCAAACACCATATATTTT
TRBV5-1	TRBD1	TRBJ1-6	-	CASSTGQGAGSPLHF	TGCGCCAGCAGCACCGGACAGGGGGCAGGATCACCCCTCCACTTT
TRBV7-3	-	TRBJ1-1	once	CASSPGQNTEAFF	TGTGCCAGCAGCCCTGGACAAAACACTGAAGCTTTCTTT
TRBV6-2/TRBV6-3	TRBD1	TRBJ1-1	-	CASSYGQGRNTEAFF	TGTGCCAGCAGTTATGGACAGGGGAGGAACACTGAAGCTTTCTTT
TRBV4-1	-	TRBJ1-2	-	CASSPIRGFNYGYTF	TGCGCCAGCAGCCCAATCCGGGGGTTTAACTATGGCTACACCTTC
TRBV11-3	TRBD1	TRBJ2-3	-	CASSSGQGLWDTQYF	TGTGCCAGCAGCTCCGGACAGGGGTTGTGGGATACGCAGTATTTT
TRBV27	-	TRBJ1-1	few	CASSLDFGREAFF	TGTGCCAGCAGTTTAGACTTCGGGAGAGAAGCTTTCTTT
TRBV6-5	TRBD1	TRBJ1-3	-	CASGQGNGNTIYF	TGTGCCAGCGGACAGGGAAATGGAAACACCATATATTTT
TRBV4-2	TRBD2	TRBJ2-3	-	CASSPEGSGDTDTQYF	TGTGCCAGCAGCCCCGAGGGGAGCGGGGACACAGATACGCAGTATTTT
TRBV5-1	TRBD1	TRBJ2-3	-	CASSPGQGTDTQYF	TGCGCCAGCAGCCCGGGACAGGGGACAGATACGCAGTATTTT
TRBV5-1	TRBD1	TRBJ1-1	-	CASSFQGASTEAFF	TGCGCCAGCAGCTTTCAGGGGGCAAGCACTGAAGCTTTCTTT
TRBV5-6	TRBD1	TRBJ2-1	-	CASSLGGRGLPDEQFF	TGTGCCAGCAGCTTGGGTGGCAGGGGGCTTCCGGATGAGCAGTTCTTC
TRBV4-3	-	TRBJ2-5	-	CASSQDVFTFGGRLETQYF	TGCGCCAGCAGCCAAGACGTCTTTACATTCGGGGGGCGCTTAGAGACCCAGTACTTC
TRBV9	TRBD1	TRBJ1-2	-	CASSVAGGWDGYTF	TGTGCCAGCAGCGTAGCAGGGGGATGGGATGGCTACACCTTC
TRBV5-1	-	TRBJ2-7	-	CASSLEGLTVSEQYF	TGCGCCAGCAGCTTGGAGGGCTTGACAGTGTCCGAGCAGTACTTC
TRBV6-5	-	TRBJ1-3	-	CASSTGVTSGNTIYF	TGTGCCAGCAGTACGGGGGTCACCTCTGGAAACACCATATATTTT
TRBV7-2	-	TRBJ1-5	-	CASSLVGGAYSNQPQHF	TGTGCCAGCAGCCTAGTAGGGGGGGCTTATAGCAATCAGCCCCAGCATTTT
TRBV19	-	TRBJ1-2	-	CASSGQGSYGYTF	TGTGCCAGTAGTGGCCAGGGTAGCTATGGCTACACCTTC
TRBV28	-	TRBJ1-6	-	CASSLGGQPPLHF	TGTGCCAGCAGTTTAGGGGGCCAACCGCCCCTCCACTTT
TRBV28	-	TRBJ2-7	-	CASSNQGRTYEQYF	TGTGCCAGCAGTAATCAGGGGCGGACCTACGAGCAGTACTTC
TRBV12-3/TRBV12-4	-	TRBJ2-1	-	CASSLAADNEQFF	TGTGCCAGCAGTTTAGCGGCAGATAATGAGCAGTTCTTC
TRBV6-5	-	TRBJ1-5	once	CASRVARQPQHF	TGTGCCAGCAGAGTCGCTCGGCAGCCCCAGCATTTT
TRBV7-3	TRBD2	TRBJ2-1	-	CASSLASGGLNEQFF	TGTGCCAGCAGCTTGGCTAGCGGGGGGCTTAATGAGCAGTTCTTC
TRBV5-5	TRBD1	TRBJ1-1	-	CASSFRDRGRTEAFF	TGTGCCAGCAGCTTTAGGGACAGGGGGCGTACTGAAGCTTTCTTT
TRBV27	-	TRBJ2-5	-	CASSSLFQETQYF	TGTGCCAGCAGTTCCCTATTTCAAGAGACCCAGTACTTC
TRBV4-1	TRBD1	TRBJ2-7	once	CASSQTWDSYEQYF	TGCGCCAGCAGCCAGACTTGGGACAGCTACGAGCAGTACTTC
TRBV9	-	TRBJ1-2	few	CASSGGRALNRYTF	TGTGCCAGCAGCGGGGGCAGGGCGCTGAACCGCTACACCTTC
TRBV29-1	-	TRBJ1-2	few	CSVLYFEANYGYTF	TGCAGCGTCCTATATTTCGAAGCTAACTATGGCTACACCTTC
TRBV11-2	TRBD2	TRBJ2-7	-	CASSQGRGDEQYF	TGTGCCAGCAGTCAGGGGCGGGGGGACGAGCAGTACTTC
TRBV12-5	-	TRBJ2-1	-	CASGLGNEGNEQFF	TGTGCTAGTGGTTTGGGCAACGAGGGAAATGAGCAGTTCTTC
TRBV6-1	-	TRBJ1-5	-	CASSDGGQPQHF	TGTGCCAGCAGTGACGGAGGTCAGCCCCAGCATTTT